This entry describes one TCR beta chain. After removal of 5 bases from V and 1 base from J, the junction contained 5 bases not matched to a gene. In germline, CDR1 is LNHDA, CDR2 SQIVND (reference sequence). The CDR3 loop spans 15 amino acids. Profiling relied on immunoSEQ multiplex PCR, and the TCRdb table lists in-frame clones only, not all of them. Here the sample spans under 250,000 clones, 82% being singletons. The sample originates from a study of blood T cell repertoires in COVID-19. Across the whole study: The samples span acute and convalescent COVID-19 from the United States, Italy and Spain.

This sequence originates from a woman aged 55-69 years who had recovered from COVID-19. The rearrangement joins TRBV19 to TRBJ1-1; 9 bases are shared with TRBD1. Sequencing input: PBMCs or T cells enriched from blood (not recorded which). CDR3: CASSVTGGANTEAFF. CDR3 bases: TGTGCCAGTAGTGTGACAGGGGGGGCGAACACTGAAGCTTTCTTT.